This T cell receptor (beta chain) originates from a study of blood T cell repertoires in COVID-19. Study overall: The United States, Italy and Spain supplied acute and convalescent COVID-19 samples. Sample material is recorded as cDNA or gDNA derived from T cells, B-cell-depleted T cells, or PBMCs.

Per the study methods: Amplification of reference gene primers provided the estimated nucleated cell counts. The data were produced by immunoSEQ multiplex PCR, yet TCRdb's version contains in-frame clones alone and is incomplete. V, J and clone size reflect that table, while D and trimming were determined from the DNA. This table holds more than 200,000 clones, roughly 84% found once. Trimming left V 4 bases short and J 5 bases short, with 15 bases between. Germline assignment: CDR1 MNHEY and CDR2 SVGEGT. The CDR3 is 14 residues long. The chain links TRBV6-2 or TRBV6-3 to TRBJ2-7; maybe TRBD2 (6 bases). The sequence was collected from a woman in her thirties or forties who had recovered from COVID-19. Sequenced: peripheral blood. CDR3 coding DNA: TGTGCCAGCAGTTCTTGGGGGGAATGGGACGAGCAGTACTTC. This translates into CASSSWGEWDEQYF.